These 21 T cell receptor beta chains were all obtained from the same sample, sequenced in a study of T cell responses to AZD1222 COVID-19 vaccine. The assay was immunoSEQ multiplex PCR, and TCRdb's table has in-frame clones only and misses some. Among roughly 72,000 clones, about 85% were seen once, and the ten largest hold roughly 22%. Specimen: peripheral blood, collected on day 0 of AZD1222 vaccination. Source of these receptors: an adult in good health.

The chain links TRBV6-5 to TRBJ1-5, with TRBD1 matching 8 bases. J gave up 2 bases and V 1 base, and 4 bases lay outside the gene matches. The germline V gene encodes CDR1 MNHEY and CDR2 SVGAGI. This CDR3 spans 16 amino acids. CDR3 DNA: TGTGCCAGCAGTTACTTGTCGGGACAGGGCAATCAGCCCCAGCATTTT. Translation: CASSYLSGQGNQPQHF.

This clone appeared once. V and J are TRBV7-9 and TRBJ2-3; TRBD2 is a possible D gene (7 bases). The CDR3 is 13 amino acids. V was clipped by 6 bases and J by 4 bases, with 11 bases between them. Germline V gene sequence: CDR1 SEHNR, CDR2 FQNEAQ (reference sequence). This chain's CDR3 is CASSPRGPDTQYF. For the CDR3, the DNA is TGTGCCAGCAGTCCGCGGGGGCCAGATACGCAGTATTTT.

The chain is built from TRBV30 and TRBJ1-2, with a weak D call TRBD1 (6 bases). Germline CDR1 is GTSNPN and CDR2 is SVGIG (reference sequence). This CDR3 has 16 residues. V lost 2 bases, J lost 4 bases, and 20 bases lay in between. The CDR3 region is CAWSLKDRPWGYGYTF. In DNA, the CDR3 is TGTGCCTGGAGTCTGAAAGACAGGCCCTGGGGCTATGGCTACACCTTC.

The V and J genes are TRBV19 and TRBJ1-2; D remains ambiguous. The CDR3 sequence is 14 residues long. With 5 bases removed from V and 0 bases from J, the gap between germline ends came to 10 bases. CDR1 and CDR2 from the germline V gene are LNHDA and SQIVND (reference sequence). The CDR3 nucleotides are TGTGCCAGTAGTGGGGATTTAGCTAACTATGGCTACACCTTC. Its translation: CASSGDLANYGYTF.

The chain links TRBV7-2 to TRBJ1-3; 7 bases map to TRBD1. Germline-derived CDR1 and CDR2 are SGHTA and FQGNSA. V shed 5 bases and J 0 bases; nucleotides not matched to a gene: 10. The CDR3 runs to 17 residues. CDR3 DNA sequence: TGTGCCAGCAGCGGGGTCTGGGGACAGCGCTCTGGAAACACCATATATTTT. This sequence encodes CASSGVWGQRSGNTIYF.

The rearrangement uses TRBV19 and TRBJ1-4, with 7 bases aligning to TRBD1. The CDR3 is 15 residues long. Germline trimming cut 4 bases from V and 8 bases from J; bases unmatched to any gene: 10. The germline gives CDR1 LNHDA, CDR2 SQIVND (reference sequence). The CDR3: CASSTGQAGGEKLFF. The CDR3 coding sequence is TGTGCCAGTAGTACCGGACAGGCAGGAGGAGAAAAACTGTTTTTT.

A single count supports this clone. V gene TRBV30 combines with J gene TRBJ2-7, with 8 bases aligning to TRBD1. The CDR3 is 12 amino acids. V lost 8 bases and J lost 4; bases outside the gene matches: 7. CDR1 GTSNPN and CDR2 SVGIG come from the germline V gene (reference sequence). The CDR3 region has the DNA TGTGCCCATCAGGGGGCAGGTTACGAGCAGTACTTC. This encodes CAHQGAGYEQYF.

In the case of this clone: Germline is not matched at one junction end, which may reflect a read error. The chain joins TRBV7-8 to TRBJ1-2; D perhaps matches TRBD1 (5 bases). Per germline, CDR1 SGHVS and CDR2 FQNEAQ. CDR3 length equals 12 residues. The CDR3, as DNA: TGTGCCAGCAGCCTCGCCCGGGACCGTAGATTCTTC. This gives the protein CASSLARDRRFF.

The rearrangement links TRBV6-5 to TRBJ1-2; no clear D gene. Trimming removed 8 bases at V and 8 bases at J, with 18 bases between. This CDR3 spans 13 amino acids. Germline CDR1 and CDR2: MNHEY and SVGAGI. The CDR3 region is CASVITGMVGYTF. CDR3 coding DNA: TGTGCCAGCGTTATAACGGGGATGGTGGGCTACACCTTC.

The CDR3: CASSLPYNTEAFF. The CDR3 DNA reads TGTGCCAGCAGTCTCCCCTATAACACTGAAGCTTTCTTT. The chain uses TRBV6-2 or TRBV6-3 and TRBJ1-1; the D is unclear. CDR3 length: 13 residues. Germline-derived CDR1 and CDR2 are MNHEY and SVGEGT. The V and J ends lost 5 bases and 2 bases respectively, with 9 bases between them.

This sequence joins TRBV25-1 and TRBJ1-1; tentatively, D is TRBD1 (5 bases). This CDR3 has 16 amino acids. V was cut by 6 bases and J by 3 bases, with 20 bases left in between. The germline V gene encodes CDR1 MGHDK and CDR2 SYGVNS. The CDR3 region has the DNA TGTGCCAGCAGCCCCATGGAGGGGCGCGGGGACACTGAAGCTTTCTTT. It translates to CASSPMEGRGDTEAFF.

The V and J genes are TRBV5-4 and TRBJ2-5; the match to TRBD2 covers 8 bases. Germline V gene sequence: CDR1 SGHNT, CDR2 YYREEE (reference sequence). The CDR3 has 15 amino acids. The trim removed 4 bases at V and 5 bases at J, leaving 10 bases unmatched. CDR3 bases: TGTGCCAGCAGCCTAGGGACGGGACTAGGGGAGACCCAGTACTTC. Translation: CASSLGTGLGETQYF.

A single count supports this clone. V is TRBV9 and J is TRBJ1-4; no reliable D call. Germline CDR1 and CDR2: SGDLS and YYNGEE. Trimming cost V 4 bases and J 4 bases, with 5 bases left between them. The CDR3 contains 12 residues. This CDR3 reads CASSTHNEKLFF. The CDR3 DNA is TGTGCCAGCAGCACCCATAATGAAAAACTGTTTTTT.

The chain employs TRBV27 and TRBJ2-3; tentatively, D is TRBD1 (6 bases). Per the germline V gene, CDR1 is MNHEY and CDR2 is SMNVEV (reference sequence). V shed 5 bases and J shed 3 bases, with 21 bases lying between them. The CDR3 sequence is 17 residues long. The CDR3 region has the DNA TGTGCCAGCAGTACTACAGGGTTGCACCTCATGACAGATACGCAGTATTTT. Encoded protein: CASSTTGLHLMTDTQYF.

The J gene is TRBJ2-7, the V gene TRBV4-1, with D possibly TRBD1 on 5 matching bases. The CDR3 is 14 amino acids. Germline CDR1 and CDR2: MGHRA and YSYEKL. V lost 4 bases to trimming and J lost 3 bases, with 13 bases between them. CDR3 sequence (DNA): TGCGCCAGCAGCCGGTCGGAAGGGGACTACGAGCAGTACTTC. This translates into CASSRSEGDYEQYF.

The CDR3 is CARSLAARDPPILPSTDTQYF. Here the CDR3 DNA reads TGTGCCAGAAGCTTGGCCGCGCGGGACCCGCCCATTCTTCCAAGCACAGATACGCAGTATTTT. The chain carries TRBV5-3 and TRBJ2-3; a weak D match, TRBD2 (6 bases). TRBV5-3 is known as an ORF, though its function is uncertain. The CDR3 loop spans 21 amino acids. Trimming stripped 0 bases from V and 0 bases from J, with 26 bases between.

The V gene is TRBV2, the J gene TRBJ2-5; D unclear. Germline-derived CDR1 and CDR2 are SNHLY and FYNNEI. The CDR3 spans 14 residues. Trimming took off 4 bases at V and 2 bases at J, with 11 bases between the two ends. The CDR3 loop reads CASSVVQEQETQYF. CDR3 DNA sequence: TGTGCCAGCAGTGTTGTGCAGGAACAAGAGACCCAGTACTTC.

The V and J genes are TRBV29-1 and TRBJ1-5; D not certain. V was clipped by 4 bases and J by 5 bases, with 12 bases between them. Germline values: CDR1 SQVTM, CDR2 ANQGSEA. CDR3 length: 13 residues. CDR3 sequence (DNA): TGCAGCGTTGGGGGAGTAGGTGATCAGCCCCAGCATTTT. Translation gives CSVGGVGDQPQHF.

This clone showed up just once. The chain links TRBV2 to TRBJ2-1; 10 nucleotides agree with TRBD2. J lost 9 bases, V lost 6 bases, and 14 bases had no gene match. Germline-derived CDR1 and CDR2 are SNHLY and FYNNEI. The CDR3 runs to 16 residues. The CDR3 sequence: CASSLSNLAGGAEQFF. CDR3 DNA sequence: TGTGCCAGCAGCCTCTCCAACTTAGCGGGAGGAGCTGAGCAGTTCTTC.

V usage is TRBV10-2 and J usage is TRBJ2-7; D is undetermined. CDR3 length: 12 residues. CDR1 and CDR2 from the germline V gene are WSHSY and SAAADI. Between the trimmed V and J ends, which lost 5 bases and 6 bases, there was a span of 11 bases. CDR3 in DNA: TGCGCCAGCAGTCCAATGGGTTTCGAGCAGTACTTC. This codes for CASSPMGFEQYF.

Comments on this clone: The sample has other DNA sequences that encode this CDR3 too. The chain couples TRBV4-1 to TRBJ1-2; 9 bases are a match to TRBD1. Per the germline V gene, CDR1 is MGHRA and CDR2 is YSYEKL. The CDR3 runs to 15 residues. V shed 1 base and J 2 bases; nucleotides not matched to a gene: 2. The CDR3 DNA reads TGCGCCAGCAGCCAAGGGACAGGGGTAAACTATGGCTACACCTTC. Amino acids: CASSQGTGVNYGYTF.